These 13 T cell receptor beta chains share one sample of origin, sequenced in a study of blood T cells in healthy people across ages. The second PCR ran 7 to 11 cycles with a sample-barcoded 5' primer and J-beta primers. TCRdb re-called the 5' RACE reads with MiXCR, one entry per CDR3 protein. The sample consists of around 1,700,000 distinct CDR3 sequences, 28% of them appearing once. The sample taken for sequencing was blood. The receptors were sampled from a woman in her 30s in good health.

Here the CDR3 reads CASSHTSATTLDTQYF. The CDR3 nucleotides are TGTGCCAGCAGCCACACTAGCGCTACGACGTTGGATACGCAGTATTTT. The chain joins TRBV12-3 or TRBV12-4 to TRBJ2-3, with 7 nucleotides matching TRBD2. The CDR3 spans 16 residues. Unmatched junction bases numbered 15, after V lost 6 bases and J lost 6 bases.

This clonotype showed up just once. The J gene is TRBJ1-1, the V gene TRBV28; TRBD1 aligns across 10 bases. CDR1 is MDHEN and CDR2 is SYDVKM in the germline V gene. V gave up 3 bases and J gave up 11 bases; unmatched junction bases: 9. There are 14 residues in the CDR3. CDR3 nucleotide sequence: TGTGCCAGCAGTTTGGCCGCCGGGACAGGGGTCGCTTTCTTT. This translates into CASSLAAGTGVAFF.

This clonotype was seen a few times. This chain connects TRBV12-5 to TRBJ2-6; D is uncertain. This CDR3 is 13 amino acids long. The germline CDR1 and CDR2 sequences are LGHNT and FRNRAP. The CDR3 DNA is TGTGCGACTTTTAGCTCTGGGGCCAACGTCCTGACTTTC. This encodes CATFSSGANVLTF. The full variable domain, completed using reference TRBV12-5 and TRBJ2-6, is DARVTQTPRHKVTEMGQEVTMRCQPILGHNTVFWYRQTMMQGLELLAYFRNRAPLDDSGMPKDRFSAEMPDATLATLKIQPSEPRDSAVYFCATFSSGANVLTFGAGSRLTVL.

The rearrangement links TRBV9 to TRBJ1-4; TRBD1 matches 7 bases. The V segment lost 4 bases and the J segment 6 bases; nucleotides outside the gene matches: 9. This CDR3 region has 15 residues. Germline values: CDR1 SGDLS, CDR2 YYNGEE. CDR3 sequence: CASSLTRGTDEKLFF. CDR3 coding DNA: TGTGCCAGCAGCCTAACCAGGGGGACAGATGAAAAACTGTTTTTT.

In its sample, this clonotype was seen a few times. The gene calls are TRBV6-6 and TRBJ1-4, with D possibly TRBD1 on 5 matching bases. This CDR3 is built from 14 residues. Per the germline V gene, CDR1 is MNHNY and CDR2 is SVGAGI (reference sequence). Trimming took off 0 bases at V and 8 bases at J, with 10 bases between the two ends. CDR3 amino acids: CASSYSRGEEKLFF. Written as DNA, the CDR3 is TGTGCCAGCAGTTACTCGAGGGGAGAGGAAAAACTGTTTTTT.

The chain links TRBV5-1 to TRBJ2-1; TRBD1 might be the D (6 bases). Germline V gene data show CDR1 as SGHRS and CDR2 as YFSETQ. Trimming took 4 bases from V and 12 from J, leaving 14 bases between them. CDR3 length equals 12 residues. The CDR3 DNA is TGCGCCAGCAGCCCGCGTGGCAGGGGGCAGTTCTTC. Encoded protein: CASSPRGRGQFF.

This clonotype was detected many times. V and J are TRBV6-5 and TRBJ2-7, with D possibly matching TRBD2 (5 bases). V shed 6 bases and J shed 1 base, with 10 bases lying between them. The CDR3 loop spans 13 amino acids. Looked up from germline, CDR1 is MNHEY and CDR2 is SVGAGI. The CDR3 nucleotides read TGTGCCAGCAGCCCCGGGATGTCCTACGAGCAGTACTTC. Translated, it gives CASSPGMSYEQYF.

This clonotype was seen many times. At one of its ends the junction is not consistent with the germline gene, which may arise from a read error. The chain has TRBV5-1 and TRBJ2-6; a weak D match, TRBD1 (6 bases). CDR1 SGHRS and CDR2 YFSETQ come from the germline V gene. The CDR3 contains 16 residues. The CDR3 reads CASSPRGGSGANVLTF. The CDR3 DNA sequence: TGTGCCAGCAGCCCGCGAGGGGGTTCTGGGGCCAACGTCCTGACTTTC.

The V gene is TRBV11-2, the J gene TRBJ2-5, with a weak D call TRBD2 (5 bases). The CDR3 spans 14 residues. V shed 6 bases and J shed 4 bases, with 15 bases lying between them. Looked up from germline, CDR1 is SGHAT and CDR2 is FQNNGV. Here the CDR3 DNA reads TGTGCCAGCAGTTTCGGGGTTTTAGTAGAGACCCAGTACTTC. Translation: CASSFGVLVETQYF.

In the case of this clonotype: The junction and the germline gene differ at one end; a read error may be behind it. The chain couples TRBV20-1 to TRBJ2-7; 9 bases are a match to TRBD1. CDR1 DFQATT and CDR2 SNEGSKA come from the germline V gene (reference sequence). The CDR3 loop spans 14 amino acids. This chain's CDR3 is CGARGGDRVGEQYF. The CDR3 DNA sequence: TGCGGTGCACGGGGCGGGGACAGGGTCGGAGAGCAGTACTTC.

In its sample, this clonotype was seen many times. The gene calls are TRBV5-1 and TRBJ2-3; 11 bases fit TRBD2. Germline V CDR1 and CDR2: SGHRS, YFSETQ. V dropped 4 bases and J dropped 6; count of bases not matched to a gene: 10. The CDR3 length is 16 residues. CDR3 in amino acids: CASSVAPLAGADTQYF. CDR3 sequence (DNA): TGCGCCAGCAGCGTGGCCCCACTAGCGGGAGCGGATACGCAGTATTTT.

This clonotype appeared a few times. This chain links TRBV18 with TRBJ2-6, with a possible D match to TRBD1 (6 bases). V lost 1 base to trimming and J lost 0 bases, with 13 bases between them. Germline loops: CDR1 KGHSH, CDR2 LQKENI. The CDR3 is 18 amino acids. The CDR3 nucleotides are TGTGCCAGCTCACCACGCTTGGACAGAACCTCTGGGGCCAACGTCCTGACTTTC. It encodes CASSPRLDRTSGANVLTF.

The rearrangement uses TRBV5-5 and TRBJ2-3, with D maybe TRBD1 (6 bases). This CDR3 comprises 14 residues. V lost 4 bases to trimming and J lost 4 bases, with 13 bases between them. Germline CDR1 reads SGHKS; CDR2 reads YYEKEE (reference sequence). This CDR3 reads CASSNNPGADTQYF. CDR3 in DNA: TGTGCCAGCAGCAACAACCCAGGGGCAGATACGCAGTATTTT.